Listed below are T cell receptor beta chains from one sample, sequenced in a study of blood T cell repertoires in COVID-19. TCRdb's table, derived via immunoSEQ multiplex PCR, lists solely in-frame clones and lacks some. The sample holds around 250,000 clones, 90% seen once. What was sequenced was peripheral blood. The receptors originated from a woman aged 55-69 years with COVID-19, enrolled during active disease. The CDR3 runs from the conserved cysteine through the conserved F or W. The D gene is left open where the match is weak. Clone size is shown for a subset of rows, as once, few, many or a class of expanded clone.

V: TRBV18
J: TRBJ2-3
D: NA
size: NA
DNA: TGTGCCAGCTCCTCATATTCCCGAGTAGATACGCAGTATTTT
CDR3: CASSSYSRVDTQYF

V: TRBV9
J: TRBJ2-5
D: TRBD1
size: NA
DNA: TGTGCCAGCAGCGTAAGGGGGGACAGGGGGTTTGAGACCCAGTACTTC
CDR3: CASSVRGDRGFETQYF

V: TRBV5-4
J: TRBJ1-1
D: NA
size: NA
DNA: TGTGCCAGCAGCTTTTATAGAAAGAACACTGAAGCTTTCTTT
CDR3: CASSFYRKNTEAFF

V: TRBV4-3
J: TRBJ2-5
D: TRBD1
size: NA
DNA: TGCGCCAGCAGCCAAGATGGCTCCAGGGGGGAGACCCAGTACTTC
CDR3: CASSQDGSRGETQYF

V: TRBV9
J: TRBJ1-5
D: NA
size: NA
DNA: TGTGCCAGCAGCGAGACAGGCTATAGCAATCAGCCCCAGCATTTT
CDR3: CASSETGYSNQPQHF

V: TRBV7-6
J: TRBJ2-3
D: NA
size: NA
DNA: TGTGCCAGCAGCCTTCTAGTTAGGTCCACAGATACGCAGTATTTT
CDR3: CASSLLVRSTDTQYF

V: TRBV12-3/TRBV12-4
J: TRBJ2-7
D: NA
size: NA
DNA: TGTGCCAGCAGTAAAACAGGGTTCTACGAGCAGTACTTC
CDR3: CASSKTGFYEQYF

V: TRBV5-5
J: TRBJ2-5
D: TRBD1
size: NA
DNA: TGTGCCAGCAGCCCTACCGGGACAGGGGATTGGGAGACCCAGTACTTC
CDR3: CASSPTGTGDWETQYF

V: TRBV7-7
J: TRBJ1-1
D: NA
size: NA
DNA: TGTGCTAGCAGCTTGAGTCAGAACACTGAAGCTTTCTTT
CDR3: CASSLSQNTEAFF

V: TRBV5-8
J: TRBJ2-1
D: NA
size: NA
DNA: TGTGCCAGCGGGGGCCGGGGAAGTTGGTACAATGAGCAGTTCTTC
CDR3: CASGGRGSWYNEQFF

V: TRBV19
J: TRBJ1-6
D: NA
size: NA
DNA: TGTGCCAGTAGTATGGAGGTTCCCTCATCGGATAATTCACCCCTCCACTTT
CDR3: CASSMEVPSSDNSPLHF

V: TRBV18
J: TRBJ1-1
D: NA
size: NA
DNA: TGTGCCAGCTCACCACGACAGAGCCGGGAGGACACTGAAGCTTTCTTT
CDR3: CASSPRQSREDTEAFF

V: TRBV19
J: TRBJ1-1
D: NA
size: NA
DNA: TGTGCCAGTAGTACCCCGGGGGGGGCTGACACTGAAGCTTTCTTT
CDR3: CASSTPGGADTEAFF

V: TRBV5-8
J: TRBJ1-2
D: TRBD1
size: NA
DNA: TGTGCCAGCAGCTGGTCCCAGGGGGCCGGTAAAAACTATGGCTACACCTTC
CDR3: CASSWSQGAGKNYGYTF

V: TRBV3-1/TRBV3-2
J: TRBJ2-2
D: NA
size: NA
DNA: TGTGCCAGCAGCCAAGTAGATGGAGGGACCGGGGAGCTGTTTTTT
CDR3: CASSQVDGGTGELFF

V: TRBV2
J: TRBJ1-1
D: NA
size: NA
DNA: TGTGCCAGCAACATGGGACTTATGAACACTGAAGCTTTCTTT
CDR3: CASNMGLMNTEAFF

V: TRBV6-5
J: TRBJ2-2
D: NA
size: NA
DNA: TGTGCCAGCACCACGAATAGGAACACCGGGGAGCTGTTTTTT
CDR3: CASTTNRNTGELFF

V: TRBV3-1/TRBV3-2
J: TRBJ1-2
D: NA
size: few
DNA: TGTGCCAGCAGCCAGGCATATGGCTACACCTTC
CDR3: CASSQAYGYTF

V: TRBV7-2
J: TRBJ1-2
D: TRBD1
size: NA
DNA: TGTGCCAGCAGCGTTTCCCGGGACAGAGCCAACTATGGCTACACCTTC
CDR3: CASSVSRDRANYGYTF

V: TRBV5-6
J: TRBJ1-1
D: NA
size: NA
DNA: TGTGCCAGCAGCTATCTACAGGGTGTACGGACTGAAGCTTTCTTT
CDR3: CASSYLQGVRTEAFF

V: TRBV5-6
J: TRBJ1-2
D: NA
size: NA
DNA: TGTGCCAGCAGTGTGAGGGCTTACTATGGCTACACCTTC
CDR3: CASSVRAYYGYTF